The following is a T cell receptor beta chain sequence with its context. This clone was seen only once. Its antigen has not been determined. Qualities for individual bases were not recorded, and no much larger clone is one base off. This sample stems from a study of T cell responses to AZD1222 COVID-19 vaccine (dated by TCRdb to about 2021). Looking at the study overall: AZD1222 recipients with second doses at about 4 weeks or about 12 weeks were pooled, because spike-specific TCR depth and breadth did not differ between schedules. Trial participants were enrolled by age into 18-55, 56-69 and 70-plus year subgroups, with roughly 150, 30 and 60 TCR-sequenced participants respectively. A total of just over 230 trial participants underwent TCR sequencing, of whom about 200 had received two doses of AZD1222 and around 25 had received two doses of the MenACWY control vaccine. General study outcomes and caveats: A significant rise in spike-specific TCR breadth and depth was observed after two AZD1222 doses relative to day 0 and relative to MenACWY recipients. Conclusions about previously exposed vaccinees are limited, since just 6 or 7 AZD1222 recipients were seropositive for SARS-CoV-2 at baseline. Participants were mostly white British, with more females than males. The authors suggested clonal diversity may have been underestimated. The 56-69-year group was small, and its depth increase did not reach significance, likely because of low power. Because no day 14 peak-response samples were available, repertoires were characterized only after the peak T cell response. CD4 TCRs associated with the vaccine covered the entire spike protein, and the dominant responses were in regions 160-218 and 743-854. Reportedly, close to half of the unique spike-specific TCRs recognized epitopes lying outside the regions that are mutated in the B.1.351 and B.1.1.7 variants.

The CDR3 regions of human TCRbeta chains were analyzed by immunosequencing. Under the source paper's analysis protocol: Repertoire TCRs were matched against a reference library of SARS-CoV-2-specific TCRs generated with the MIRA antigen-specificity platform. Breadth meant the fraction of unique TCRs that were SARS-CoV-2-associated, whereas depth meant the fraction of total T cells that were SARS-CoV-2-associated. Using the MIRA data, each spike-specific TCR was mapped to the spike region that the TCR reacts to and placed in a CD4 or CD8 class. Log10-transformed breadth and depth values were compared by one-way ANOVA with Sidak's multiple comparisons tests. Drawn from immuneACCESS, this table holds only the in-frame rearrangements with V and J called that TCRdb kept. Clones are partly lost; checked studies trace under half to an unresolved V gene and leave the rest unexplained. That table supplies the V and J calls and clone size; D and trimming were determined from the DNA. The sample table shows 130,000 or so clones, and roughly 93% are seen once. The ten largest clones capture 3.1% of the sample.

The sample's time point, from its label and the paper: baseline before first vaccination. Vaccinee samples were obtained from the UK trials COV001 and COV002, which included a single-blind randomized controlled phase 2/3 trial of AZD1222 (ChAdOx1 nCoV-19) in healthy adults. For TCRbeta chain sequencing, PBMC samples were collected from trial participants at day 0 and at day 28 after the second dose. CDR3 length: 13 amino acids, cysteine to phenylalanine. CDR3 DNA is the only sequence kept; it has 39 bases, read in frame from the first base. V gives up 1 base and J gives up 5 bases, and the segment between their germline ends measures 9 bases. The germline V gene sets CDR1 to SGDLS and CDR2 to YYNGEE.

The sequence derives from an adult in good health. This material consisted of peripheral blood, taken on day 0 of AZD1222 vaccination. Rearrangement joined TRBV9 to TRBJ1-1; a confident D gene designation cannot be given. Here is the DNA: TGTGCCAGCAGCGTAAGGGTGGGTACTGAAGCTTTCTTT. It specifies CASSVRVGTEAFF.